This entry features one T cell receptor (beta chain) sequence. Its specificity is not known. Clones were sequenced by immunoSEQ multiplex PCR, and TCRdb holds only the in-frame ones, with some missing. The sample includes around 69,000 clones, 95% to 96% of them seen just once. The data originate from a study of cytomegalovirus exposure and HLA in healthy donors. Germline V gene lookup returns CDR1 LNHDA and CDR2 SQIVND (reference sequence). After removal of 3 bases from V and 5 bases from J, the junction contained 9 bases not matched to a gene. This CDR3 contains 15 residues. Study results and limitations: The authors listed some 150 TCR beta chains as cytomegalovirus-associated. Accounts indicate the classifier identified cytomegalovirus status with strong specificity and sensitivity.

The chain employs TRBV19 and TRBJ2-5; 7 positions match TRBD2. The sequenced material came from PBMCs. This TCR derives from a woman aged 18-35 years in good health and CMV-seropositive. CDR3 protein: CASSIGAGVVETQYF. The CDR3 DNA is TGTGCCAGTAGTATTGGGGCGGGAGTGGTGGAGACCCAGTACTTC.